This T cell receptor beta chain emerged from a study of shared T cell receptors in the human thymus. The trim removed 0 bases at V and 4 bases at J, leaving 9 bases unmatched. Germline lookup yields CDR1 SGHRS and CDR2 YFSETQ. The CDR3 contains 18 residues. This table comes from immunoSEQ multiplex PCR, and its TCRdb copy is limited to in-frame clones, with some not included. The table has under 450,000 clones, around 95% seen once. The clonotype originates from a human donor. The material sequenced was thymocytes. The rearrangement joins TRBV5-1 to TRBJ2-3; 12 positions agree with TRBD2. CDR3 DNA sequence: TGCGCCAGCAGCTTGGGGCTAGCGGGAGGGCCCCATCCAGATACGCAGTATTTT. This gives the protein CASSLGLAGGPHPDTQYF.